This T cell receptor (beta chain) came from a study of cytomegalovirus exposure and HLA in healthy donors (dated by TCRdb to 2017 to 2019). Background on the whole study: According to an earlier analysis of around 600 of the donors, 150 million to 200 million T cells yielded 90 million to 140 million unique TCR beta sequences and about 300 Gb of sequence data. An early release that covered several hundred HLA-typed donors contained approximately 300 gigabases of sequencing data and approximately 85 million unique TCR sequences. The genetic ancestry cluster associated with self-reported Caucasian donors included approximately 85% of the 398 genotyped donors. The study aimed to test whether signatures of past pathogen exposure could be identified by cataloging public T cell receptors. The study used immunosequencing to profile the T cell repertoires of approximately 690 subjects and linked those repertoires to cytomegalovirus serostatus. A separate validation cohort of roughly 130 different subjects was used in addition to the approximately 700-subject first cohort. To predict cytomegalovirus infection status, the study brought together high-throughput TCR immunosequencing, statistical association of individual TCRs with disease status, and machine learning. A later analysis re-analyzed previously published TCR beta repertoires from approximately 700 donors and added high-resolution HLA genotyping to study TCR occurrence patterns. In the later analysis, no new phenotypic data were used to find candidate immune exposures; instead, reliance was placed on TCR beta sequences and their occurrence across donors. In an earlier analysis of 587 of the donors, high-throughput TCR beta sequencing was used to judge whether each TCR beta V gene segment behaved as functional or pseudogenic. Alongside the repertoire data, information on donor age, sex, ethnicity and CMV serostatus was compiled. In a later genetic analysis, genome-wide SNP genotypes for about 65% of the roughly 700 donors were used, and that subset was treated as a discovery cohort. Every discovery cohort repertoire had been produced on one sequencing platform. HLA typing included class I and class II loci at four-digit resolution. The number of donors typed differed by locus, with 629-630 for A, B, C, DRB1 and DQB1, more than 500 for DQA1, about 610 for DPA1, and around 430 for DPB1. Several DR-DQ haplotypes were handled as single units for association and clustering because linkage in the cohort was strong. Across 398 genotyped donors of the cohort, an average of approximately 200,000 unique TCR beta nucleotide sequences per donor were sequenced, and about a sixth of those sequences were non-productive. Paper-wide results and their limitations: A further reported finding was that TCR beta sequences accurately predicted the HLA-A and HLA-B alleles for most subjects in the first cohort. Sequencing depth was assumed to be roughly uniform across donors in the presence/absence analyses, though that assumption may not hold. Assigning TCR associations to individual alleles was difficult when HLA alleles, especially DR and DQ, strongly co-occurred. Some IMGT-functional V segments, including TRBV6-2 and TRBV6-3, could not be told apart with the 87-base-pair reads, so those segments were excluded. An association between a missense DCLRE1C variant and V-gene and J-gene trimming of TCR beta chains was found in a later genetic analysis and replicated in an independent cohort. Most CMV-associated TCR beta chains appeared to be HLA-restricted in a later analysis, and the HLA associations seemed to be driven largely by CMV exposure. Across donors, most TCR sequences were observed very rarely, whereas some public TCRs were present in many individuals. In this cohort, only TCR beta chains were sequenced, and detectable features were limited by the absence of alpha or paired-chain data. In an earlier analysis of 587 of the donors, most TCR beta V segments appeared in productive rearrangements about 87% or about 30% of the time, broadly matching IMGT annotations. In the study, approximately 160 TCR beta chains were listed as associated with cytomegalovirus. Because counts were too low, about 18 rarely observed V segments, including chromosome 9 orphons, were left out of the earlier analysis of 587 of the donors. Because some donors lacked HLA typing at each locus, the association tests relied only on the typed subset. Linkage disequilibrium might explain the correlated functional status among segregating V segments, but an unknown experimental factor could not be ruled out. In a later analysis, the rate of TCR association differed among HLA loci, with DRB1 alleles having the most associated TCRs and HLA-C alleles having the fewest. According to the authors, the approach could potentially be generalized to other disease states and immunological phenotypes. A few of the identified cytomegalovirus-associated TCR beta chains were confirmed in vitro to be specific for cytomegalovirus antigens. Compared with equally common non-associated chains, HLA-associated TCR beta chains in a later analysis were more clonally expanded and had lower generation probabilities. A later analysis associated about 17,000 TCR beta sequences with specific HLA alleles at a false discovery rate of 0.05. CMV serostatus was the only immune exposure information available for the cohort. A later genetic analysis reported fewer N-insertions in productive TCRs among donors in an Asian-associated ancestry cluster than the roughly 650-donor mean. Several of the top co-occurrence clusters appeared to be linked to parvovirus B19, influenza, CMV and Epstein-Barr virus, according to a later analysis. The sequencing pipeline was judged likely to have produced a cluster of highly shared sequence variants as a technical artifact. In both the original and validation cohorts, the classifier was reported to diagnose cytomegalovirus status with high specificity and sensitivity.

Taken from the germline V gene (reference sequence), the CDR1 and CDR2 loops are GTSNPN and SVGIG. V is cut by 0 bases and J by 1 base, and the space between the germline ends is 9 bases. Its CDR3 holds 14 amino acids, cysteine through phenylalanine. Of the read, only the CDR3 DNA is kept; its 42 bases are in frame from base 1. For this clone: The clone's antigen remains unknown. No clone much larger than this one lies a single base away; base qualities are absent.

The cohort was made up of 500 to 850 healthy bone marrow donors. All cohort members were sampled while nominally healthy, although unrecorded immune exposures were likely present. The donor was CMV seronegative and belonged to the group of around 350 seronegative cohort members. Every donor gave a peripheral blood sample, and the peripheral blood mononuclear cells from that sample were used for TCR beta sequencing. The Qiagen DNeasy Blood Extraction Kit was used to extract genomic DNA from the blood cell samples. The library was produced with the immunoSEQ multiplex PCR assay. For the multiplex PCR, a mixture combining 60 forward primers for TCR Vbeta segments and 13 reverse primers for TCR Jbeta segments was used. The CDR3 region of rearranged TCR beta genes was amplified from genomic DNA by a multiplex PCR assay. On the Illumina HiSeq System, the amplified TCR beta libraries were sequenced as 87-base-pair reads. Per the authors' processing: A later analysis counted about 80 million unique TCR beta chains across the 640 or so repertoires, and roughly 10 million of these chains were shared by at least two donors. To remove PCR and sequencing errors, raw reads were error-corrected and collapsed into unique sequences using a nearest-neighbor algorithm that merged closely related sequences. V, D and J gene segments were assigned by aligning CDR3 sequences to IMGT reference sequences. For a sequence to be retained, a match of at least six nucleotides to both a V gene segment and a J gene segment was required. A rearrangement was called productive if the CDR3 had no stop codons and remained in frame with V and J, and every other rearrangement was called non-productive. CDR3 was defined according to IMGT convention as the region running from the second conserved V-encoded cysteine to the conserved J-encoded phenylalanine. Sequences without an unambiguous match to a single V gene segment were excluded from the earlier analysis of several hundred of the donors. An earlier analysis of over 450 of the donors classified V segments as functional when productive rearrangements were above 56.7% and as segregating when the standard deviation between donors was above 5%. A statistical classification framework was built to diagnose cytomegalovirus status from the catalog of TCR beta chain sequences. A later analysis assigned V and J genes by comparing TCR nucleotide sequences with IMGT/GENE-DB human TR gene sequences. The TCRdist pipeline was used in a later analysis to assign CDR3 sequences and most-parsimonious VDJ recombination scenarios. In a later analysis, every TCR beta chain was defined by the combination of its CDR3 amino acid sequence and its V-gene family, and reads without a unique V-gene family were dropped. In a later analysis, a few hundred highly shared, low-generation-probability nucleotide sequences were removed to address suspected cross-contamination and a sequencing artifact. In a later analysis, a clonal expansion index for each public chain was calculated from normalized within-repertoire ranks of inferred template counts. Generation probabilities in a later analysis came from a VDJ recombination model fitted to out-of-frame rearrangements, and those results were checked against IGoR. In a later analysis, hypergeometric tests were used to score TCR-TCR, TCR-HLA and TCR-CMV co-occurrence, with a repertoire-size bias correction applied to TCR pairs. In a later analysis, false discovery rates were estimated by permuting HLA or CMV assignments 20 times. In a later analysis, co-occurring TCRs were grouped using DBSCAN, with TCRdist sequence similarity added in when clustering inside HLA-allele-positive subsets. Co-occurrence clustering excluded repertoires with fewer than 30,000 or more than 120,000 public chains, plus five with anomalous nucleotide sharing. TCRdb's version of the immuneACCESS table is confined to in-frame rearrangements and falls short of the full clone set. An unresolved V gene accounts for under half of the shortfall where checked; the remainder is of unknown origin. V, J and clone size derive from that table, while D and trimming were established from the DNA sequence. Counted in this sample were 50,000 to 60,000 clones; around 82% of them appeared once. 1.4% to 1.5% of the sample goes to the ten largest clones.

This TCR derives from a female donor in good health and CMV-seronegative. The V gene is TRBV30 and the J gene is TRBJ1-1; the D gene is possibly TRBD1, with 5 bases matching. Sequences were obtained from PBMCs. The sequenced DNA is TGTGCCTGGAGTGTACGGGGGAAGAACACTGAAGCTTTCTTT. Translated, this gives CAWSVRGKNTEAFF. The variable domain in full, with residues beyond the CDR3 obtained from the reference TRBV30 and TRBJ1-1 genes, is SQTIHQWPATLVQPVGSPLSLECTVEGTSNPNLYWYRQAAGRGLQLLFYSVGIGQISSEVPQNLSASRPQDRQFILSSKKLLLSDSGFYLCAWSVRGKNTEAFFGQGTRLTVV.